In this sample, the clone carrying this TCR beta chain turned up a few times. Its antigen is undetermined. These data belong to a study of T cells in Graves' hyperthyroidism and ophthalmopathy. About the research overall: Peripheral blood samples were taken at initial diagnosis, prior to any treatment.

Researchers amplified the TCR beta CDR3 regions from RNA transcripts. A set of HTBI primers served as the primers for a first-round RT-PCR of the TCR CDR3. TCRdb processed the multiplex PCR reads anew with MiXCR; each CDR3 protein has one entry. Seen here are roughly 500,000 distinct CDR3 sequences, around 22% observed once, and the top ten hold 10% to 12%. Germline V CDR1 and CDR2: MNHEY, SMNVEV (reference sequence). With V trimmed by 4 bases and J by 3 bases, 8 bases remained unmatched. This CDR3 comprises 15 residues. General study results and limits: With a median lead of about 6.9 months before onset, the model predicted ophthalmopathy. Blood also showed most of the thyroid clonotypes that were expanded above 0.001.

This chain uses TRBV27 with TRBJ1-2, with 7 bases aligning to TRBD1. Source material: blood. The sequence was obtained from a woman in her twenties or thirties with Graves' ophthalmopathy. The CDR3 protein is CASSSTGEGYYGYTF. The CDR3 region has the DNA TGTGCCAGCAGTTCTACAGGGGAGGGGTACTATGGCTACACCTTC.